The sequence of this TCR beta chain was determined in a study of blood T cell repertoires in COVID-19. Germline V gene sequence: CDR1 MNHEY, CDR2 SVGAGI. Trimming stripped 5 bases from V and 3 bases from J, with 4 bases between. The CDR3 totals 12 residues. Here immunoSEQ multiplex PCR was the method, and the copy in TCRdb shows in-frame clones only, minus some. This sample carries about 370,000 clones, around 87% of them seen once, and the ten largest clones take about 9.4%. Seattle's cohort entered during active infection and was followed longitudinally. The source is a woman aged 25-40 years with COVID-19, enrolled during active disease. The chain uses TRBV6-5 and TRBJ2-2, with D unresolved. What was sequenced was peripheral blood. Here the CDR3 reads CASSQYTGELFF. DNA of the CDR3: TGTGCCAGCAGTCAGTACACCGGGGAGCTGTTTTTT.